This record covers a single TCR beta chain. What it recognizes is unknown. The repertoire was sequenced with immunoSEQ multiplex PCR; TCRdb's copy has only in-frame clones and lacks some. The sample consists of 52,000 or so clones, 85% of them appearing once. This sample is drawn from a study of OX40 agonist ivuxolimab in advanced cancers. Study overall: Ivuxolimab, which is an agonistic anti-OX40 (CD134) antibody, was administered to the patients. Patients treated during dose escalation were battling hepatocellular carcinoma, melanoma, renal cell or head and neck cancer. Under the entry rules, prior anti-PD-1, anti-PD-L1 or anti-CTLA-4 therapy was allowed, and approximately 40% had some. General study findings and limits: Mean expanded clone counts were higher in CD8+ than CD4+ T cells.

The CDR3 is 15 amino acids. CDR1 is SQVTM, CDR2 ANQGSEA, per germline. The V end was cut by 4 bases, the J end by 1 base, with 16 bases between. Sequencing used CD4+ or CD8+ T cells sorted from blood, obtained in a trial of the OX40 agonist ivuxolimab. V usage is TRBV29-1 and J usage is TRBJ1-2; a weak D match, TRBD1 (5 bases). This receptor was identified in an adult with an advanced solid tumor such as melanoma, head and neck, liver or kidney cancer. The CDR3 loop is CSVVGTATLNYGYTF. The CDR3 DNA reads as TGCAGCGTTGTAGGGACTGCCACCCTTAACTATGGCTACACCTTC.